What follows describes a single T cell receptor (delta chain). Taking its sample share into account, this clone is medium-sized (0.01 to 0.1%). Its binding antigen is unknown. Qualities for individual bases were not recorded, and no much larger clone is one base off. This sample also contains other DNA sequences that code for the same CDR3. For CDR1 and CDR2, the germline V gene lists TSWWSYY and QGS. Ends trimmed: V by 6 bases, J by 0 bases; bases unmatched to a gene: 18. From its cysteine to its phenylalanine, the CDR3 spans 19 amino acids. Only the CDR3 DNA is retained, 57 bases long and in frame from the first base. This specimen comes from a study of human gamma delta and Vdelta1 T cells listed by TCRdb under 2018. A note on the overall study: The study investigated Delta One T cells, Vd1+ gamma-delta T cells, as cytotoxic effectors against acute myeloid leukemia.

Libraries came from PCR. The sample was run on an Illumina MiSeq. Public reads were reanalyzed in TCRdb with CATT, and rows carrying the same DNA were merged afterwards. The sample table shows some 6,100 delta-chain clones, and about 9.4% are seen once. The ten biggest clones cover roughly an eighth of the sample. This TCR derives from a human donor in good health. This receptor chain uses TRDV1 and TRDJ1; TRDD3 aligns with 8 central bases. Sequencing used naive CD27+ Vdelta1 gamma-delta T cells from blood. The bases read TGTGCTCTTGGACTTTCCTTTTCTGGGGGGGATAAGAACACCGATAAACTCATCTTT. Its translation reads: CALGLSFSGGDKNTDKLIF.